Detailed here is one T cell receptor beta chain. This sample is part of a study of blood T cell repertoires in COVID-19. Across the whole study: The origin of the acute and convalescent COVID-19 samples was the United States, Italy and Spain.

Authors' methods: Estimated nucleated cell counts came from reference gene primer amplification. TCRdb keeps only in-frame clones here, not all; method: immunoSEQ multiplex PCR. V, J and clone size were drawn from that table, and D and trimming were deduced from the DNA. The profile shows fewer than 70,000 clones, approximately 83% of them singletons. CDR1 is SGHDT and CDR2 is YYEEEE in the germline V gene. The CDR3 covers 12 residues. The ends were cut back, 0 bases at V and 10 bases at J, with 10 bases in the middle. While infection was still active, Seattle patients were enrolled and then followed longitudinally.

This receptor was taken from a man aged 40-50 years with COVID-19, enrolled during active disease. Sequencing input: peripheral blood. The gene calls are TRBV5-6 and TRBJ1-1; D is ambiguous. In nucleotides, the CDR3 is TGTGCCAGCAGCTTGGCCCTAAATGGAGCTTTCTTT. This gives the protein CASSLALNGAFF. Full variable domain (remainder filled in from reference TRBV5-6 and TRBJ1-1): DAGVTQSPTHLIKTRGQQVTLRCSPKSGHDTVSWYQQALGQGPQFIFQYYEEEERQRGNFPDRFSGHQFPNYSSELNVNALLLGDSALYLCASSLALNGAFFGQGTRLTVV.